The clone carrying this TCR beta chain was detected many times. TCRdb ran MiXCR on the RT-PCR reads and lists one entry per CDR3 protein. The data hold about 680,000 distinct CDR3 sequences, with 11% to 15% observed a single time. Sequencing input: memory CD4+ T cells from blood. The source of this sequence is a female donor in good health, serving as a healthy control.

The chain's CDR3 is CASSLGLASDTQYF. The CDR3 nucleotides read TGCGCCAGCAGCTTGGGACTAGCGTCAGATACGCAGTATTTT. The J gene is TRBJ2-3, the V gene TRBV5-1; 8 bases fit TRBD2. Germline V gene sequence: CDR1 SGHRS, CDR2 YFSETQ. The CDR3 spans 14 residues. The J segment lost 4 bases and the V segment lost 0 bases, leaving 1 base of the junction unmatched.